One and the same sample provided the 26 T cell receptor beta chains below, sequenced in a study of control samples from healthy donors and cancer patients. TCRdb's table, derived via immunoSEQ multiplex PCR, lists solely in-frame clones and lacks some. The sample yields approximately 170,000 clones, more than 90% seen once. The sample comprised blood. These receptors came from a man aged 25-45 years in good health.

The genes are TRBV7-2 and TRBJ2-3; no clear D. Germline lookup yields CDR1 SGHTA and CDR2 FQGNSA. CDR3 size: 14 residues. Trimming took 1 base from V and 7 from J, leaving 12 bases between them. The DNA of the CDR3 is TGTGCCAGCAGCTTAGATGGACCCACGTATACGCAGTATTTT. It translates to CASSLDGPTYTQYF.

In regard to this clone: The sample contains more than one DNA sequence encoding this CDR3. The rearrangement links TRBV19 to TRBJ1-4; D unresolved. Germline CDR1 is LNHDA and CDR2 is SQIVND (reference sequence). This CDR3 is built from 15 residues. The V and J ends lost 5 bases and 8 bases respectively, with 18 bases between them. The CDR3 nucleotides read TGTGCCAGTAGTCCGCGGCCGCGGAGCGTGGAAAAACTGTTTTTT. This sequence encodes CASSPRPRSVEKLFF. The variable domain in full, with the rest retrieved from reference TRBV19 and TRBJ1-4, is DGGITQSPKYLFRKEGQNVTLSCEQNLNHDAMYWYRQDPGQGLRLIYYSQIVNDFQKGDIAEGYSVSREKKESFPLTVTSAQKNPTAFYLCASSPRPRSVEKLFFGSGTQLSVL.

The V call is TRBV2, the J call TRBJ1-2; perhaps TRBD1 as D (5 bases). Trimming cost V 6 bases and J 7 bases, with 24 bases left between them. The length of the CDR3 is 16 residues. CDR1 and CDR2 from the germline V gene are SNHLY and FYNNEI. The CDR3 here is CASRIRNTEWGPGYTF. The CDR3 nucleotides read TGTGCCAGCAGGATCCGGAACACGGAGTGGGGACCTGGCTACACCTTC. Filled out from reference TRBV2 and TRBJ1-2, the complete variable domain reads EPEVTQTPSHQVTQMGQEVILRCVPISNHLYFYWYRQILGQKVEFLVSFYNNEISEKSEIFDDQFSVERPDGSNFTLKIRSTKLEDSAMYFCASRIRNTEWGPGYTFGSGTRLTVV.

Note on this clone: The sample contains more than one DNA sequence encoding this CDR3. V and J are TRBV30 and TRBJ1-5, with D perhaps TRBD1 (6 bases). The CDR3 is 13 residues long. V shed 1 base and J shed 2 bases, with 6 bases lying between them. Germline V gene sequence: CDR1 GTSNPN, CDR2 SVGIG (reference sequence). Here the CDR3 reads CAWSEGGNQPQHF. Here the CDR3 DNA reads TGTGCCTGGAGTGAGGGGGGCAATCAGCCCCAGCATTTT.

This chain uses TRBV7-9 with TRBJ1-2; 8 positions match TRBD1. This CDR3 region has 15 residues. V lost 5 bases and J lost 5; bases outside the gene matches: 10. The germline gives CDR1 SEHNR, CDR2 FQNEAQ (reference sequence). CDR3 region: CASSATDRVLYGYTF. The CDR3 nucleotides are TGTGCCAGCAGCGCGACGGACAGGGTTTTATATGGCTACACCTTC.

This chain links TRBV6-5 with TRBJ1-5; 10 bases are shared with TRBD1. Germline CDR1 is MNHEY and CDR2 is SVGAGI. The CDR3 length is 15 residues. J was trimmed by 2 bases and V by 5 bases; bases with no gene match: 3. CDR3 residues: CASSLGQGGNQPQHF. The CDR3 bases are TGTGCCAGCAGTCTCGGACAGGGGGGCAATCAGCCCCAGCATTTT.

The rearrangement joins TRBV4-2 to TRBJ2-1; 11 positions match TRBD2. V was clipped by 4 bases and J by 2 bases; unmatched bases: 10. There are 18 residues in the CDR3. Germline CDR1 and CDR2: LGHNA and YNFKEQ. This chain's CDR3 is CASSPPGTSGIPYNEQFF. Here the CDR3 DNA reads TGTGCCAGCAGCCCTCCGGGGACTAGCGGTATCCCCTACAATGAGCAGTTCTTC.

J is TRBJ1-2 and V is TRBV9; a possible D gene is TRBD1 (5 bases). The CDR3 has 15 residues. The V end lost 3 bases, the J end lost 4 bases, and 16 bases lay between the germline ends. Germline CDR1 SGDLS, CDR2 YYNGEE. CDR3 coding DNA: TGTGCCAGCAGCGGGCGGGGCCAGCCCATCTATGGCTACACCTTC. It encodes CASSGRGQPIYGYTF.

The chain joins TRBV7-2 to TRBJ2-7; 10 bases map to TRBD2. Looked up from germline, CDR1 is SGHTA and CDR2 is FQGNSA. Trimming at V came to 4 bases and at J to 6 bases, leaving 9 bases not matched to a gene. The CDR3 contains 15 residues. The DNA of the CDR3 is TGTGCCAGCAGCTCAACGGACTCTAGCGGGGGCGAGCAGTACTTC. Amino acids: CASSSTDSSGGEQYF.

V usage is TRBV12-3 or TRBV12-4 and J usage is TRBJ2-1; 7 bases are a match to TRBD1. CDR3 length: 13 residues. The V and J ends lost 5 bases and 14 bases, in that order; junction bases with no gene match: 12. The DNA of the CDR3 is TGTGCCAGCAGTCAGAACACAGGGGCTCGGGAGTTCTTC. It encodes CASSQNTGAREFF.

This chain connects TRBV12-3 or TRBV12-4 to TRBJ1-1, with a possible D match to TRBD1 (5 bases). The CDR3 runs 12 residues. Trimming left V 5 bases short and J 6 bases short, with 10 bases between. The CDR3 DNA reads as TGTGCCAGCAGTACAGGAGGTGCTGAAGCTTTCTTT. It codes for CASSTGGAEAFF.

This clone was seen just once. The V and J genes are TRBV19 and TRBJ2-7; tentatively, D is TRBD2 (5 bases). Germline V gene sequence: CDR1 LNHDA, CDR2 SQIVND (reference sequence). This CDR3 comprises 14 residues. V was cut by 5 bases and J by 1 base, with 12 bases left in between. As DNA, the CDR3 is TGTGCCAGTAGTCCTGGAGGCAGTTCCTACGAGCAGTACTTC. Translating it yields CASSPGGSSYEQYF.

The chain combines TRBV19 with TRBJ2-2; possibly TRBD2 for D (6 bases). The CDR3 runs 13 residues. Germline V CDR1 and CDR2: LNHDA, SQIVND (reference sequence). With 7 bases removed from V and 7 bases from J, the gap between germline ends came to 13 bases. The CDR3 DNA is TGTGCCAGTAACCTACAGGAGGGCGGGGAGCTGTTTTTT. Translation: CASNLQEGGELFF.

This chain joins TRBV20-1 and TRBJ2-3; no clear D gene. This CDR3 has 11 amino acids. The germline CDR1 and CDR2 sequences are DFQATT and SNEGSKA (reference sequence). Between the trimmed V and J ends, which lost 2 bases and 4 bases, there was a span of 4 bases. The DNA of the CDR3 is TGCAGTGCTAGAAAGTCAGATACGCAGTATTTT. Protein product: CSARKSDTQYF.

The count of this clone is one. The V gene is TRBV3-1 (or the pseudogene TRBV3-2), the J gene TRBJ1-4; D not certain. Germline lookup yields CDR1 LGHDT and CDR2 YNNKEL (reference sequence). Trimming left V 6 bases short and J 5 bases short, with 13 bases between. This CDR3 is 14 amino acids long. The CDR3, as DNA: TGTGCCAGCAGGTCCGGAGCGGTAAATGAAAAACTGTTTTTT. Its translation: CASRSGAVNEKLFF.

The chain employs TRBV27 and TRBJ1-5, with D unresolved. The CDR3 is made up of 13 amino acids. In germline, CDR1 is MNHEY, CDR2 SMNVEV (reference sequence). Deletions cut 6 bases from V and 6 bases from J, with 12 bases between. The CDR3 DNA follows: TGTGCCAGCAGCCAAGTTGGAGGTCAGCCCCAGCATTTT. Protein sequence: CASSQVGGQPQHF.

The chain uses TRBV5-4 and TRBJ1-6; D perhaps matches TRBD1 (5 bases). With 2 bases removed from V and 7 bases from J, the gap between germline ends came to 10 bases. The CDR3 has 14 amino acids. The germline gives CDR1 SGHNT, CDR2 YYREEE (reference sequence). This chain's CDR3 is CASSFQGGNSPLHF. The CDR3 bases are TGTGCCAGCAGCTTTCAGGGTGGGAATTCACCCCTCCACTTT.

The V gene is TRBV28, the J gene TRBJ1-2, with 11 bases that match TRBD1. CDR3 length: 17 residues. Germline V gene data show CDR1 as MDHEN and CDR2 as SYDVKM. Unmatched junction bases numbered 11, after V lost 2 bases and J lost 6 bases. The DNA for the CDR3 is TGTGCCAGCAGTTTAGATGGACAGGGGGCATGGAGGAATGGCTACACCTTC. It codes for CASSLDGQGAWRNGYTF.

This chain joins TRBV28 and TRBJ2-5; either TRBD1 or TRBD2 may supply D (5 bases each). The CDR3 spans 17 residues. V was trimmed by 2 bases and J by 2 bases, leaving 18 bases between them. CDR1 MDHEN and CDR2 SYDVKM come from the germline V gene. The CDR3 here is CASSLPLSPGAQETQYF. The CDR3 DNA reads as TGTGCCAGCAGTTTACCCCTTTCCCCCGGGGCGCAAGAGACCCAGTACTTC. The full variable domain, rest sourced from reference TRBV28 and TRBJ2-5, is DVKVTQSSRYLVKRTGEKVFLECVQDMDHENMFWYRQDPGLGLRLIYFSYDVKMKEKGDIPEGYSVSREKKERFSLILESASTNQTSMYLCASSLPLSPGAQETQYFGPGTRLLVL.

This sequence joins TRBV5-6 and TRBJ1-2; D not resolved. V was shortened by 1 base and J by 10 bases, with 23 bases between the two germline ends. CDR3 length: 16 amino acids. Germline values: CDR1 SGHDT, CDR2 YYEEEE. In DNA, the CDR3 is TGTGCCAGCAGCTTGTCCGATGGTTACAGCCCCATTCCCTACACCTTC. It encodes CASSLSDGYSPIPYTF.

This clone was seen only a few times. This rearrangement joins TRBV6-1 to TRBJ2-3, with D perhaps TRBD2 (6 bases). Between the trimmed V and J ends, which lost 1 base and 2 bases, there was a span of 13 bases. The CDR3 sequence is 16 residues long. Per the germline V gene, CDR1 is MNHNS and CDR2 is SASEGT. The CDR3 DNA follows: TGTGCCAGCAGTGAAGACGAGGGAGGCCCCACAGATACGCAGTATTTT. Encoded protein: CASSEDEGGPTDTQYF.

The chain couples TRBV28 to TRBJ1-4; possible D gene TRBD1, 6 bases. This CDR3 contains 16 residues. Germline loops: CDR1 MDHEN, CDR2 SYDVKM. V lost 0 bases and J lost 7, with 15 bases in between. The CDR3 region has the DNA TGTGCCAGCAGTTTATGGGGACACGAAGAGGGTGAAAAACTGTTTTTT. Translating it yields CASSLWGHEEGEKLFF.

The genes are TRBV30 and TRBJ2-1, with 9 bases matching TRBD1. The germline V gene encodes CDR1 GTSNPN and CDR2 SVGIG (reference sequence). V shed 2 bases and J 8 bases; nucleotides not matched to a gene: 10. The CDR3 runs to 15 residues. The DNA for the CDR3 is TGTGCCTGGAGTACCGGGACAGGGAAGGGAGATGAGCAGTTCTTC. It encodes CAWSTGTGKGDEQFF.

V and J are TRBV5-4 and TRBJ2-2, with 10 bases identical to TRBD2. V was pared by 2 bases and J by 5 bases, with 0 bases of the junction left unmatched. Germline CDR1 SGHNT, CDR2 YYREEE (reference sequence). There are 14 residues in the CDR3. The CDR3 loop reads CASSFSGGTGELFF. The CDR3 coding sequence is TGTGCCAGCAGCTTTAGCGGGGGGACCGGGGAGCTGTTTTTT.

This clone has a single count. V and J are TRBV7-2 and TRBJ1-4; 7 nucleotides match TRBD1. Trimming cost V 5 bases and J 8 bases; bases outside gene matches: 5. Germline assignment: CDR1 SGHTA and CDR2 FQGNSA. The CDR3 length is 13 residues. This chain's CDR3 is CASSKDRNEKLFF. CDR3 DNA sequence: TGTGCCAGCAGCAAGGACAGGAACGAAAAACTGTTTTTT.

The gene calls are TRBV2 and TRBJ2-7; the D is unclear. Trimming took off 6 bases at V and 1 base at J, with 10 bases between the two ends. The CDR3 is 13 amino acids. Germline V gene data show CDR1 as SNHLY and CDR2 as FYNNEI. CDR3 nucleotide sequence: TGTGCCAGCAGGCACCCGCGGTCCTACGAGCAGTACTTC. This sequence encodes CASRHPRSYEQYF.